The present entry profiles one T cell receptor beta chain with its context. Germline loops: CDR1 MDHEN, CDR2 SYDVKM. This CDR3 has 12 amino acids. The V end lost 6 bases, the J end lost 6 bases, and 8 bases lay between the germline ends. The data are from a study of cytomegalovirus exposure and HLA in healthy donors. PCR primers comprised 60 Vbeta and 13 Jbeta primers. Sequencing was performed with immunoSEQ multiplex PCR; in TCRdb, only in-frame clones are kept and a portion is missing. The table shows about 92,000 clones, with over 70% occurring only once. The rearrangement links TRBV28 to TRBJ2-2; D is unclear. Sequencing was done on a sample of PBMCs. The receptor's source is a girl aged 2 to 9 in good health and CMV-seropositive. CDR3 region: CASSSSAGELFF. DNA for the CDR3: TGTGCCAGCAGCTCGAGCGCCGGGGAGCTGTTTTTT.